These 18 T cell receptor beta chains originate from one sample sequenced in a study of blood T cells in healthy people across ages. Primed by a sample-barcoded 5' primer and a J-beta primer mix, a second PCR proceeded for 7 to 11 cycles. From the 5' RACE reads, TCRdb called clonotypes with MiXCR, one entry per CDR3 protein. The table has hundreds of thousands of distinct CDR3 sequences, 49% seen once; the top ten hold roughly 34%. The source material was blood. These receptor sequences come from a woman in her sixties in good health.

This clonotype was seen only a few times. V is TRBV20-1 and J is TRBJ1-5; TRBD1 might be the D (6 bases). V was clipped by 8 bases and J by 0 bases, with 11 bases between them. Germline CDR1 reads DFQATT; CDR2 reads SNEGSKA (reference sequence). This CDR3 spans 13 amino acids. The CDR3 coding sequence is TGCAGTATGGGACACTATAGCAATCAGCCCCAGCATTTT. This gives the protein CSMGHYSNQPQHF.

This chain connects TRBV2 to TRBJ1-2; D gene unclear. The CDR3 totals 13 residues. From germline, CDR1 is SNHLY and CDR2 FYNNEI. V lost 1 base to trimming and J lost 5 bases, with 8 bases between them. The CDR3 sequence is CASSEGTEYGYTF. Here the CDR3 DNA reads TGTGCCAGCAGTGAAGGTACCGAATATGGCTACACCTTC.

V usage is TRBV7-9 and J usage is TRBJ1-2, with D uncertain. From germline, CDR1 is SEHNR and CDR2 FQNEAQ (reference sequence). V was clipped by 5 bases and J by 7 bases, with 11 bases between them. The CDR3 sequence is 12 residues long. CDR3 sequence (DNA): TGTGCCAGCAGCGCGGGTTTTCGTGGCTACACCTTC. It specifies CASSAGFRGYTF.

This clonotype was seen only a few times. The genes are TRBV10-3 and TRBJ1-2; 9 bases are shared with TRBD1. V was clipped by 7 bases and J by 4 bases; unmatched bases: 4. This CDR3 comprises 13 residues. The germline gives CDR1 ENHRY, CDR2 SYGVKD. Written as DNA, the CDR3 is TGTGCCATCATCCAGGACAGGGGCTATGGCTACACCTTC. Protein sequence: CAIIQDRGYGYTF.

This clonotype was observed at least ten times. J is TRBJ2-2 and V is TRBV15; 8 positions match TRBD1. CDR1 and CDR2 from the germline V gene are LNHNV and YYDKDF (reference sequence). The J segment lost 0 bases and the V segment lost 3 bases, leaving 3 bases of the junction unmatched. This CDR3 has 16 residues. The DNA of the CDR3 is TGTGCCACCAGCAGTATGGACAGGGCGAACACCGGGGAGCTGTTTTTT. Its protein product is CATSSMDRANTGELFF.

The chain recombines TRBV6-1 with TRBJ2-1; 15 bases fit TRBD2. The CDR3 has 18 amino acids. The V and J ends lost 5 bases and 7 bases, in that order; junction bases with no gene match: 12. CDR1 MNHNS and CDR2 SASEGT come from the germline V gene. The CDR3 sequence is CASSPQLGLAGGYNEQFF. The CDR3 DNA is TGTGCCAGCAGTCCACAGCTGGGACTAGCGGGAGGTTATAATGAGCAGTTCTTC.

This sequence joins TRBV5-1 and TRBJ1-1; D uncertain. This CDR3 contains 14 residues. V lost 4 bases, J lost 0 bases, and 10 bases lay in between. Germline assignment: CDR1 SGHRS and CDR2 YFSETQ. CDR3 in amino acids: CASSPIPMNTEAFF. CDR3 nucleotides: TGCGCCAGCAGCCCTATACCCATGAACACTGAAGCTTTCTTT.

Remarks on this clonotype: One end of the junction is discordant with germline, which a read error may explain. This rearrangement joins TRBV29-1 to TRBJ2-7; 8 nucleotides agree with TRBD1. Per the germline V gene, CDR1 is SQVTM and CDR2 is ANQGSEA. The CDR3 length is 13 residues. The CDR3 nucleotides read TGCAGCGTTGGGACAGGGTTTTGGTACGAGCGGTACTTC. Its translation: CSVGTGFWYERYF.

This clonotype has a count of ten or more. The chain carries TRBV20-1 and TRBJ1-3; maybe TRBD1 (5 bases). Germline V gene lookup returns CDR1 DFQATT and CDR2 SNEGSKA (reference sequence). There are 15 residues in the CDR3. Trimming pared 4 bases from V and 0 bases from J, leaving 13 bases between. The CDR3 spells CSAKPGPLSGNTIYF. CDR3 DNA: TGCAGTGCTAAGCCGGGACCGCTCTCTGGAAACACCATATATTTT.

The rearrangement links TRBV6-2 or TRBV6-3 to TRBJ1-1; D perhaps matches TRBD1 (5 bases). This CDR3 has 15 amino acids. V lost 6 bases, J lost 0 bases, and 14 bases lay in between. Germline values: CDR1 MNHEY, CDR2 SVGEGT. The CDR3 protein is CASSEPGRLNTEAFF. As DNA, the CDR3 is TGTGCCAGCAGCGAACCGGGACGACTGAACACTGAAGCTTTCTTT.

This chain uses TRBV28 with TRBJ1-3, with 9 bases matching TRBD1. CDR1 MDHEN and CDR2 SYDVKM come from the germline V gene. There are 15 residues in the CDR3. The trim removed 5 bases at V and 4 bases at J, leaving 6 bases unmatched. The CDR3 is CASSTQGASGNTIYF. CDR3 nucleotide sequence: TGTGCCAGCAGTACACAGGGGGCTAGCGGAAACACCATATATTTT.

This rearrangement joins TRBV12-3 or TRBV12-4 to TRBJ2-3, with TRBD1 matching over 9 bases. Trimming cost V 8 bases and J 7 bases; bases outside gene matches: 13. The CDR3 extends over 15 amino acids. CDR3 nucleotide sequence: TGTGCCAGCCGTGCCCTTGAGACAGGGGGGCATACGCAGTATTTT. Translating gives CASRALETGGHTQYF.

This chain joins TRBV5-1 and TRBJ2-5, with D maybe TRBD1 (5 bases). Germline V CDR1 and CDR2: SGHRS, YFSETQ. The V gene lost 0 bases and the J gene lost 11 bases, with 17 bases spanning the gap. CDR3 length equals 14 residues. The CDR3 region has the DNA TGCGCCAGCAGCTTGGAGAAGGGGTACAATGAGCAGTACTTC. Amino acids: CASSLEKGYNEQYF.

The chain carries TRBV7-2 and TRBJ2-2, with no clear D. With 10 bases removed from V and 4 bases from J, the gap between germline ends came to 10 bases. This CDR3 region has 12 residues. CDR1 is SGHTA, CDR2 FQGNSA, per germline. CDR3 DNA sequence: TGTGCCACCCATCCGAGCACCGGGGAGCTGTTTTTT. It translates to CATHPSTGELFF. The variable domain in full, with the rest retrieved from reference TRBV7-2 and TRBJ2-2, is GAGVSQSPSNKVTEKGKDVELRCDPISGHTALYWYRQSLGQGLEFLIYFQGNSAPDKSGLPSDRFSAERTGGSVSTLTIQRTQQEDSAVYLCATHPSTGELFFGEGSRLTVL.

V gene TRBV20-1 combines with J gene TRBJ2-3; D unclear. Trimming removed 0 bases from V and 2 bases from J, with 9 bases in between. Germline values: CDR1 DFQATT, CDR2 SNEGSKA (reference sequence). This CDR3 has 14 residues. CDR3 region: CSARDGKTTDTQYF. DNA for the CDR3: TGCAGTGCTAGAGATGGGAAGACCACAGATACGCAGTATTTT.

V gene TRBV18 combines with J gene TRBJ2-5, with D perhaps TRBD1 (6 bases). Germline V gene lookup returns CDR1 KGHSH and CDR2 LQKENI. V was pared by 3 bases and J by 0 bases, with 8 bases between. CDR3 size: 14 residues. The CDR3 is CASSPRDNQETQYF. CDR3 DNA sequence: TGTGCCAGCTCACCCCGGGACAACCAAGAGACCCAGTACTTC.

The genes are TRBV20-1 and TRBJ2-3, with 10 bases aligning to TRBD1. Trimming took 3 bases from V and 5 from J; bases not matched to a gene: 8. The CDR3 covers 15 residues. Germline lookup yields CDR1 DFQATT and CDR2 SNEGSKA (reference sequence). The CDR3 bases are TGCAGTGCTAGTATCGGGACAGGGGTCGAAGATACGCAGTATTTT. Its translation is CSASIGTGVEDTQYF.

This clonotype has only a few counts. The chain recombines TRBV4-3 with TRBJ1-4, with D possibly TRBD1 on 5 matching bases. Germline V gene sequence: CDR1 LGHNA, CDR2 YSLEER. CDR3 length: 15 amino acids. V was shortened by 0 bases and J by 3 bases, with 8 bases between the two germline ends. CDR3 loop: CASSQDRGANEKLFF. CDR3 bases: TGCGCCAGCAGCCAAGACCGGGGGGCTAATGAAAAACTGTTTTTT.